This T cell receptor (beta chain) comes out of a study of cytomegalovirus exposure and HLA in healthy donors. Regarding the study as a whole: Segments of the TCR beta V type were, in most cases, productive about 90% or about 30% of the time in an earlier analysis. Confirmation was obtained in vitro that a few CMV-associated chains are specific for CMV antigens. The study put around 180 TCR beta chains on its list as cytomegalovirus-associated. The later analysis indicated that the majority of CMV-associated TCR beta chains appeared HLA-restricted.

PCR amplification relied on 60 Vbeta primers (plus 13 Jbeta primers). The repertoire was sequenced with immunoSEQ multiplex PCR; TCRdb's copy has only in-frame clones and lacks some. The sample holds 130,000 or so clones, roughly 89% seen once. A remark on this clone: Its matching antigen is unknown.

This clonotype was sampled from a woman in her twenties or thirties in good health and CMV-seronegative. What was sequenced was PBMCs.

CDR3 sequence reads: CASSQDAGGFYGYTF. The CDR3 nucleotides are TGCGCCAGCAGCCAAGATGCCGGGGGGTTCTATGGCTACACCTTC. The rearrangement links TRBV4-3 to TRBJ1-2, with D possibly being TRBD1 (5 bases). Germline loops: CDR1 LGHNA, CDR2 YSLEER. This CDR3 has 15 residues. Trimming pared 0 bases from V and 4 bases from J, leaving 12 bases between.